This TCR beta chain derives from a study of CD8+CD57+ T cells in acquired aplastic anemia. Across the whole study: DNA per sorted CD4+ or CD8+ sample ranged roughly 0.17 to 27.4 ug, averaging 3.2 ug. An average of roughly 11 million reads for CD4+ cells was obtained from healthy donors.

CDR3 and TCR beta VDJ profiling relied on a genomic DNA template. TCRdb ran MiXCR on the reads and lists one entry per CDR3 protein. This table holds about 190,000 distinct CDR3 sequences, 54% found once. This CDR3 region has 13 residues. J gave up 4 bases and V 3 bases, and 0 bases lay outside the gene matches. The germline V gene encodes CDR1 KGHSH and CDR2 LQKENI. In regard to this clonotype: Antigen unknown.

Findings of the study overall: A significant difference in CD8+ Simpson's diversity between patients and controls was not found. There were over 25 CD8+ CDR3 sequences that occurred in both patients and controls.

The chain has TRBV18 and TRBJ2-5, with TRBD1 identical over 9 bases. Input material: sorted CD4+, CD8+, or CD8+CD57+ T cells (not recorded which) from PBMCs. The origin of this receptor is a human donor in good health, serving as a control. This CDR3 reads CASSPGQGETQYF. The CDR3 DNA is TGTGCCAGCTCACCGGGACAGGGAGAGACCCAGTACTTC.